The 16 T cell receptor beta chains presented below share a single source sample, sequenced in a study of T cells in Graves' hyperthyroidism and ophthalmopathy. From RNA transcripts, TCR beta CDR3 regions were amplified. TCR CDR3 underwent first-round RT-PCR with the HTBI primer set. MiXCR, run by TCRdb on the multiplex PCR reads, gives a single entry per CDR3 protein. The table lists fewer than 400,000 distinct CDR3 sequences, approximately 16% of them singletons, with approximately 33% in the top ten. The specimen was blood. The receptors here all came from a man aged 30-40 years with Graves' hyperthyroidism.

Only a few counts were recorded for this clonotype. The chain carries TRBV2 and TRBJ1-2; D remains ambiguous. The CDR3 consists of 12 residues. Per germline, CDR1 SNHLY and CDR2 FYNNEI. With 8 bases removed from V and 6 bases from J, the gap between germline ends came to 13 bases. The CDR3 region is CASRNLTNGYTF. Here the CDR3 DNA reads TGTGCCAGCCGCAATCTAACTAATGGCTACACCTTC. Looking up the rest from reference TRBV2 and TRBJ1-2 gives the full variable domain: EPEVTQTPSHQVTQMGQEVILRCVPISNHLYFYWYRQILGQKVEFLVSFYNNEISEKSEIFDDQFSVERPDGSNFTLKIRSTKLEDSAMYFCASRNLTNGYTFGSGTRLTVV.

At least ten counts were recorded for this clonotype. This sequence joins TRBV3-1 and TRBJ2-3; unclear D gene. Trimming took 1 base from V and 8 from J, leaving 10 bases between them. This CDR3 has 13 residues. Germline V CDR1 and CDR2: LGHDT, YNNKEL (reference sequence). In nucleotides, the CDR3 is TGTGCCAGCAGCCAAGTTACTACACTTACGCAGTATTTT. It translates to CASSQVTTLTQYF.

This clonotype came up many times. This chain uses TRBV28 with TRBJ1-2; the D is unclear. The CDR3 has 14 residues. Germline V gene sequence: CDR1 MDHEN, CDR2 SYDVKM. V was pared by 5 bases and J by 2 bases, with 12 bases between. The CDR3 DNA reads as TGTGCCAGCAGTCCATCCTTAGCCAACTATGGCTACACCTTC. It translates to CASSPSLANYGYTF.

This clonotype was observed a few times. The chain has TRBV19 and TRBJ2-2, with no clear D. Germline lookup yields CDR1 LNHDA and CDR2 SQIVND (reference sequence). CDR3 size: 14 residues. With 4 bases removed from V and 2 bases from J, the gap between germline ends came to 8 bases. The CDR3 sequence: CASSRSINTGELFF. CDR3 DNA sequence: TGTGCCAGTAGTAGGAGCATTAACACCGGGGAGCTGTTTTTT. Supplemented by reference TRBV19 and TRBJ2-2, the full variable domain reads DGGITQSPKYLFRKEGQNVTLSCEQNLNHDAMYWYRQDPGQGLRLIYYSQIVNDFQKGDIAEGYSVSREKKESFPLTVTSAQKNPTAFYLCASSRSINTGELFFGEGSRLTVL.

The chain recombines TRBV5-1 with TRBJ2-1, with 8 nucleotides matching TRBD1. The CDR3 spans 17 residues. Per the germline V gene, CDR1 is SGHRS and CDR2 is YFSETQ. V lost 3 bases to trimming and J lost 3 bases; unmatched junction nucleotides: 11. The CDR3, as DNA: TGCGCCAGCAGCTCACCCCGGTCAGGGGGCGTCTACAATGAGCAGTTCTTC. It translates to CASSSPRSGGVYNEQFF.

This clonotype was seen repeatedly, ten times or more. The chain links TRBV30 to TRBJ1-2; D is perhaps TRBD1 (6 bases). The CDR3 has 14 amino acids. Trimming left V 3 bases short and J 6 bases short, with 17 bases between. Germline V gene sequence: CDR1 GTSNPN, CDR2 SVGIG (reference sequence). The CDR3 region has the DNA TGTGCCTGGAGGAGAGGTCAGGGGACGGATGGCTACACCTTC. Amino acid sequence: CAWRRGQGTDGYTF.

The chain joins TRBV13 to TRBJ2-1, with 9 bases fitting TRBD1. Losses at the gene ends were 5 bases for V and 4 bases for J; bases not matched to a gene: 6. The CDR3 is 15 amino acids. Germline V lookup: CDR1 PRHDT, CDR2 FYEKMQ (reference sequence). CDR3 in DNA: TGTGCCAGCAGCCAAGACAGGGGGTATTACAATGAGCAGTTCTTC. Its translation: CASSQDRGYYNEQFF. Full variable domain (outside the CDR3, taken from reference TRBV13 and TRBJ2-1): AAGVIQSPRHLIKEKRETATLKCYPIPRHDTVYWYQQGPGQDPQFLISFYEKMQSDKGSIPDRFSAQQFSDYHSELNMSSLELGDSALYFCASSQDRGYYNEQFFGPGTRLTVL.

This clonotype was counted many times. This chain links TRBV28 with TRBJ1-6, with 9 nucleotides matching TRBD1. Germline values: CDR1 MDHEN, CDR2 SYDVKM. The CDR3 has 14 residues. The V segment lost 7 bases and the J segment 8 bases; nucleotides outside the gene matches: 6. CDR3 residues: CASTPGQGDSPLHF. The CDR3 DNA is TGTGCCAGCACCCCGGGACAGGGTGATTCACCCCTCCACTTT. Complete variable domain (other parts from reference TRBV28 and TRBJ1-6): DVKVTQSSRYLVKRTGEKVFLECVQDMDHENMFWYRQDPGLGLRLIYFSYDVKMKEKGDIPEGYSVSREKKERFSLILESASTNQTSMYLCASTPGQGDSPLHFGNGTRLTVT.

The chain has TRBV18 and TRBJ2-3, with 9 bases fitting TRBD2. Trimming took 0 bases from V and 2 from J; bases not matched to a gene: 6. CDR3 length: 17 amino acids. The germline gives CDR1 KGHSH, CDR2 LQKENI. DNA of the CDR3: TGTGCCAGCTCACCACCGGGTCTAGCGGGAAACACAGATACGCAGTATTTT. Translated, it gives CASSPPGLAGNTDTQYF.

This clonotype was seen only a few times. V usage is TRBV6-2 or TRBV6-3 and J usage is TRBJ2-4; D might be TRBD2 (5 bases). Trimming removed 4 bases at V and 0 bases at J, with 13 bases between. From germline, CDR1 is MNHEY and CDR2 SVGEGT. The CDR3 covers 16 residues. The CDR3, as DNA: TGTGCCAGCAGTTGGGCGGGTACCTTAGCCAAAAACATTCAGTACTTC. Its protein is CASSWAGTLAKNIQYF.

The chain recombines TRBV7-2 with TRBJ2-7, with 8 bases fitting TRBD2. V gave up 5 bases and J gave up 6 bases; unmatched junction bases: 6. The CDR3 extends over 13 amino acids. CDR1 is SGHTA and CDR2 is FQGNSA in the germline V gene. The DNA for the CDR3 is TGTGCCAGCAGCCTCCGGACTAGCTTCGAGCAGTACTTC. Its translation: CASSLRTSFEQYF.

This clonotype was detected ten times or more. The rearrangement uses TRBV24-1 and TRBJ2-3; 8 bases fit TRBD2. Germline V gene lookup returns CDR1 KGHDR and CDR2 SFDVKD. CDR3 length: 16 residues. Trimming at V came to 3 bases and at J to 2 bases, leaving 6 bases not matched to a gene. The CDR3 loop is CATSDPVAGSTDTQYF. CDR3 nucleotides: TGTGCCACCAGTGATCCCGTAGCGGGATCCACAGATACGCAGTATTTT.

This clonotype was found many times. This rearrangement joins TRBV28 to TRBJ1-1; possible D gene TRBD1, 5 bases. The germline V and J ends were trimmed by 3 bases and 1 base, with 9 bases remaining between them. The CDR3 has 14 residues. CDR1 is MDHEN and CDR2 is SYDVKM in the germline V gene. This CDR3 is CASSFGGENTEAFF. The CDR3, as DNA: TGTGCCAGCAGTTTTGGGGGGGAGAACACTGAAGCTTTCTTT.

This clonotype turned up a few times. The chain recombines TRBV20-1 with TRBJ2-1; a possible D gene is TRBD2 (6 bases). In germline, CDR1 is DFQATT, CDR2 SNEGSKA (reference sequence). Trimming stripped 3 bases from V and 4 bases from J, with 13 bases between. This CDR3 is 14 amino acids long. The CDR3 region has the DNA TGCAGTGCTAGTGCGGGCGGGACTTACAATGAGCAGTTCTTC. It is translated as CSASAGGTYNEQFF.

This chain links TRBV7-2 with TRBJ2-5; D unresolved. The V end lost 5 bases, the J end lost 3 bases, and 10 bases lay between the germline ends. The germline V gene has CDR1 SGHTA and CDR2 FQGNSA. This CDR3 is 13 amino acids long. The CDR3 DNA reads as TGTGCCAGCAGCCGTAACCCGGAAGAGACCCAGTACTTC. Its translation: CASSRNPEETQYF.

Concerning this clonotype: This clone may be a read error of a much larger clone one base away. The chain uses TRBV20-1 and TRBJ2-7; 7 bases match TRBD2. The CDR3 covers 15 residues. Trimming cost V 0 bases and J 2 bases; bases outside gene matches: 7. The germline V gene has CDR1 DFQATT and CDR2 SNEGSKA (reference sequence). The CDR3 here is CSARDRRGDPYEQYF. In DNA form, the CDR3 reads TGCAGTGCTAGAGATAGACGGGGGGACCCCTACGAGCAGTACTTC.